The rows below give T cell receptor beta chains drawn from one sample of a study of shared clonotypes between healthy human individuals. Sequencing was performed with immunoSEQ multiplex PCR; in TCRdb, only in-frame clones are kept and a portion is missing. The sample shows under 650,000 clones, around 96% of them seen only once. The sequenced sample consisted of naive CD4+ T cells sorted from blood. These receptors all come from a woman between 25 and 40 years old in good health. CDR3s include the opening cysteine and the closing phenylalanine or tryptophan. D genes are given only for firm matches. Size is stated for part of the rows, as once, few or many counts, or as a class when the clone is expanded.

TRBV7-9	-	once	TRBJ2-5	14	TGTGCCAGCAGCTTAGAACCTAGGCCAGAGACCCAGTACTTC	CASSLEPRPETQYF
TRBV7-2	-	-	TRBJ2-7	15	TGTGCCAGCAGCTCCACCCCACTAGAATCCTACGAGCAGTACTTC	CASSSTPLESYEQYF
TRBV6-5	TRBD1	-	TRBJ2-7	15	TGTGCCAGCAGCGAGGACAGGGGGCCCTCCTACGAGCAGTACTTC	CASSEDRGPSYEQYF
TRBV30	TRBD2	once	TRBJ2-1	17	TGTGCCCGAAAACCGGGACTAGCGGAGAAATCCTACAATGAGCAGTTCTTC	CARKPGLAEKSYNEQFF
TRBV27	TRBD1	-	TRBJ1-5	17	TGTGCCAGCAGTTCACGGGTCTATCAGGGGGGCGGGCAGCCCCAGCATTTT	CASSSRVYQGGGQPQHF
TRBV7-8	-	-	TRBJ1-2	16	TGTGCCAGCAGCTCCAAGCGTAGACAGTTAAACTATGGCTACACCTTC	CASSSKRRQLNYGYTF
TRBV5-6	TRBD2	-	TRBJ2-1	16	TGTGCCAGCAGCTTCCTAGCGGGAGTCCGAAACAATGAGCAGTTCTTC	CASSFLAGVRNNEQFF
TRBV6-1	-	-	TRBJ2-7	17	TGTGCCAGCAGTGAAAAGGGGCGGGCGGCCTATACCTACGAGCAGTACTTC	CASSEKGRAAYTYEQYF
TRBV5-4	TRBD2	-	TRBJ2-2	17	TGTGCCAGCAGCGCGACCGGAGCGGGACTCAACACCGGGGAGCTGTTTTTT	CASSATGAGLNTGELFF
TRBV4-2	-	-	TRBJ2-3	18	TGTGCCAGCAGCCAAGATCGGGATAATATGATAGGCACAGATACGCAGTATTTT	CASSQDRDNMIGTDTQYF
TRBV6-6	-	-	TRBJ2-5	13	TGTGCCAGCAAAATTGGGACTCATGAGACCCAGTACTTC	CASKIGTHETQYF
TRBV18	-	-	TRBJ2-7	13	TGTGCCAGCTCACCGACGACAACCTACGAGCAGTACTTC	CASSPTTTYEQYF
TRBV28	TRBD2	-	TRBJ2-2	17	TGTGCCAGCAGAGAAATGGCTGGACTAGGACAATCCGGGGAGCTGTTTTTT	CASREMAGLGQSGELFF
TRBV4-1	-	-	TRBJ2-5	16	TGCGCCAGCAGCCAACCCTTCCAGGGTAAGGGTGAGACCCAGTACTTC	CASSQPFQGKGETQYF
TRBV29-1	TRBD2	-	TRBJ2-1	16	TGCAGCGTTGGAAGGGTGGGCGGGAGTACTTACAATGAGCAGTTCTTC	CSVGRVGGSTYNEQFF
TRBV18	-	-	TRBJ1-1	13	TGTGCCAGCTCACCCTGGCCGAACACTGAAGCTTTCTTT	CASSPWPNTEAFF
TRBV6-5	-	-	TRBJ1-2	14	TGTGCCAGCAGCCGCGACAGAGCTAACTATGGCTACACCTTC	CASSRDRANYGYTF
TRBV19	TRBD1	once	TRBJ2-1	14	TGTGCCAGCAGACAGGGTACGACTTACAATGAGCAGTTCTTC	CASRQGTTYNEQFF
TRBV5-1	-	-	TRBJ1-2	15	TGCGCCAGCAGCTTTGCCCCTCCGGGGGCGCGTGGCTACACCTTC	CASSFAPPGARGYTF
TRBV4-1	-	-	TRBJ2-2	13	TGCGCCAGCAGGACGGGACCACACGGGGAGCTGTTTTTT	CASRTGPHGELFF
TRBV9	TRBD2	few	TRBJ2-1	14	TGTGCCAGCAGCGTAGGACTAGCGGGAGGATCTGGGGTCTTC	CASSVGLAGGSGVF
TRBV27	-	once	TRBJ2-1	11	TGTGCCAGCAGCAGTGGGACTCTCCTGTTCTTC	CASSSGTLLFF
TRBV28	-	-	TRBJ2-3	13	TGTGCCACTTCGTCCGGTAGCACAGATACGCAGTATTTT	CATSSGSTDTQYF
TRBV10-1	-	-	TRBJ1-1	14	TGCGCCAGCAGTGACAGGGGAAGGAACACTGAAGCTTTCTTT	CASSDRGRNTEAFF
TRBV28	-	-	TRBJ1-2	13	TGTGCCAGCAGTCCTAGACAGGCCCTAGGCTACACCTTC	CASSPRQALGYTF
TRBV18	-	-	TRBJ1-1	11	TGTGCCAGCTCACCAACAGGTGAAGCTTTCTTT	CASSPTGEAFF
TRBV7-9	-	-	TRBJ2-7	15	TGTGCCAGCAGCTTAGACGGGAGTTTTGGGTACGAGCAGTACTTC	CASSLDGSFGYEQYF
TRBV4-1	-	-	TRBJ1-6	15	TGCGCCAGCAGCCAACCCAACTGGCAGTCTTCACCCCTCCACTTT	CASSQPNWQSSPLHF
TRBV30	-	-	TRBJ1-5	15	TGTGCCTGGAGTGTACGGGGCAGGGAGGTTCAGCCCCAGCATTTT	CAWSVRGREVQPQHF
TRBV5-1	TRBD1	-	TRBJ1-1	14	TGCGCCAGCAGCCTAACAGGGGTTGGGACTGAAGCTTTCTTT	CASSLTGVGTEAFF
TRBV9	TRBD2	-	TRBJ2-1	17	TGTGCCAGCAGCGGTGGGTTGACGCTAGCGGGCTACAATGAGCAGTTCTTC	CASSGGLTLAGYNEQFF
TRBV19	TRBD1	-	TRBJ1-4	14	TGTGCCAGTAGCAAAGGGGGCGCTAAAGAAAAACTGTTTTTT	CASSKGGAKEKLFF
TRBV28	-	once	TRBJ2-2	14	TGTGCCAGCAGACCGGGACCCCTGCTGGGGGAGCTGTTTTTT	CASRPGPLLGELFF
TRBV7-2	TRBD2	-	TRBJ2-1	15	TGTGCCAGCAGCCGGACTAGCGGGAGTGGAAATGAGCAGTTCTTC	CASSRTSGSGNEQFF
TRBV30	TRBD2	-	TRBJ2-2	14	TGTGCCTGGAGTGTGGGACTAGTAGCCGGGGAGCTGTTTTTT	CAWSVGLVAGELFF
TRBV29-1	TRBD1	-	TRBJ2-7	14	TGCAGCGTTGACGCCACAGGGGCCCCTTACGAGCAGTACTTC	CSVDATGAPYEQYF
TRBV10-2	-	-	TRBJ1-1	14	TGCGCCAGCAGTGAGCAGGGCATGAACACTGAAGCTTTCTTT	CASSEQGMNTEAFF
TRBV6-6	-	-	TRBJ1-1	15	TGTGCCAGCAGTTACTCGATAAAGTCAGACACTGAAGCTTTCTTT	CASSYSIKSDTEAFF
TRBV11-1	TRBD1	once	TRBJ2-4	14	TGTGCCAGCAGCTCCGGGACAGGGCCGCTAACGTTATACTTC	CASSSGTGPLTLYF
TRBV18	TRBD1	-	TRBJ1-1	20	TGTGCCAGCTCCCCGTACTTAGGACAGGGAGACCAGGGGACCGACACTGAAGCTTTCTTT	CASSPYLGQGDQGTDTEAFF
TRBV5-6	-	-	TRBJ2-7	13	TGTGCCAGCAGATTACAGGGATTCGGCGAGCAGTACTTC	CASRLQGFGEQYF
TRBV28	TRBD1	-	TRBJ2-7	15	TGTGCCAGCAGTTCCCCGACAGGGGGGCGCTACGAGCAGTACTTC	CASSSPTGGRYEQYF
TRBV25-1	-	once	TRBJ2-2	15	TGTGCCAGCAGTGAACACGGGAGTAACACCGGGGAGCTGTTTTTT	CASSEHGSNTGELFF
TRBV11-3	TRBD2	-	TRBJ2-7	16	TGTGCCAGCAGCCAAATACTAGCGGGAGCCTCCTACGAGCAGTACTTC	CASSQILAGASYEQYF
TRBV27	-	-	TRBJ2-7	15	TGTGCCAGCAGTTTATCCCAGGGGATATCCTACGAGCAGTACTTC	CASSLSQGISYEQYF
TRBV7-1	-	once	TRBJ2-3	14	TGTGCCAGCAGCTGGAGGGCGGGCACAGATACGCAGTATTTT	CASSWRAGTDTQYF
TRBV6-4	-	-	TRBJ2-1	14	TGTGCCAGCAGGCGGACTATTGATGGTGGTGAGCAGTTCTTC	CASRRTIDGGEQFF
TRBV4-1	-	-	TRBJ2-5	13	TGCGCCAGCAGCCGCGGTCCTAAAGAGACCCAGTACTTC	CASSRGPKETQYF
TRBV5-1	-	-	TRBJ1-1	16	TGCGCCAGCAGCGGGGGATCAGTGGTTAGGAACACTGAAGCTTTCTTT	CASSGGSVVRNTEAFF
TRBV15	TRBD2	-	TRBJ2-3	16	TGTGCCACCAGCAGACGCCGGAGCGGGAGTACAGATACGCAGTATTTT	CATSRRRSGSTDTQYF
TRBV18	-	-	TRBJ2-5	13	TGTGCCAGCTCACCACAGGGAGGAGAGACCCAGTACTTC	CASSPQGGETQYF
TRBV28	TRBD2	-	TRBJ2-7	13	TGTGCCAGCAGGGCGGGAGTGACCTACGAGCAGTACTTC	CASRAGVTYEQYF
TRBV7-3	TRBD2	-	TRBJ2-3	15	TGTGCCAGCAGCCACATAGCGGGAAGCACAGATACGCAGTATTTT	CASSHIAGSTDTQYF
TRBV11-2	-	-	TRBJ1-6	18	TGTGCCAGCAGCTTAGATCCCCGTGGTAGGGAGTATAATTCACCCCTCCACTTT	CASSLDPRGREYNSPLHF
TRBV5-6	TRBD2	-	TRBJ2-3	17	TGTGCCAGCAGCTTGTTGGCGCGGGAGGGCCGCACAGATACGCAGTATTTT	CASSLLAREGRTDTQYF
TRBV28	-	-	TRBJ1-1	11	TGTGCCAGCAGAGATGACCAGGAGGCTTTCTTT	CASRDDQEAFF
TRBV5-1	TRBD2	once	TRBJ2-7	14	TGCGCCAGCAGCTTTCCAGCGGGAGGGGGAGAGCAGTACTTC	CASSFPAGGGEQYF